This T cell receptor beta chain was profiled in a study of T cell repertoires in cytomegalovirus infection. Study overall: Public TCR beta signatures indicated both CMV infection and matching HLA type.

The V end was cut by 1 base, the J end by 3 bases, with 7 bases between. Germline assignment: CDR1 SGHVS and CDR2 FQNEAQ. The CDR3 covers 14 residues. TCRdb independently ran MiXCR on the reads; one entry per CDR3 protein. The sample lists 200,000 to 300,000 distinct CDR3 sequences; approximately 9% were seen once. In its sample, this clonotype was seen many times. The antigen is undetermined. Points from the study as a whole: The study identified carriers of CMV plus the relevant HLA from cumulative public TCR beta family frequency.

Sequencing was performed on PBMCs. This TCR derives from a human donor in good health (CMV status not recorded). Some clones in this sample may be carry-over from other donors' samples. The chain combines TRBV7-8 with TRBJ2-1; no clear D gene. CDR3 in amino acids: CASSLGGVYNEQFF. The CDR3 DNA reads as TGTGCCAGCAGCTTAGGCGGTGTCTACAATGAGCAGTTCTTC.